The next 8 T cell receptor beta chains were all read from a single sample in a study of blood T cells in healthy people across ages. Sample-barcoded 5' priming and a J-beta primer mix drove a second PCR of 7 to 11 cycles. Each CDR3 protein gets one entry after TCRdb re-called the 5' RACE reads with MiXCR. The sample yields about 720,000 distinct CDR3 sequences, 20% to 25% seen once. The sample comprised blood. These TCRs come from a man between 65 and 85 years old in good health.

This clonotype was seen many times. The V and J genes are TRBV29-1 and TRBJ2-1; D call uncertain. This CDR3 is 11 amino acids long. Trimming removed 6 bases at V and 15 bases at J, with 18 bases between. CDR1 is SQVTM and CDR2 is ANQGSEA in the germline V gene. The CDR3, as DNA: TGCAGCGTCGCGGACCAGGCGACACGGTTCTTC. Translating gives CSVADQATRFF.

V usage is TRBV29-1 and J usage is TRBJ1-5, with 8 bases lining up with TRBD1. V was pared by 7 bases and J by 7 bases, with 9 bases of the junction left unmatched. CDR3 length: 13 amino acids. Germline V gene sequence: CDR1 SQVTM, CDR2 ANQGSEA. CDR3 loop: CSALTGGGQPQHF. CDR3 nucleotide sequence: TGCAGCGCTTTAACAGGGGGTGGGCAGCCCCAGCATTTT.

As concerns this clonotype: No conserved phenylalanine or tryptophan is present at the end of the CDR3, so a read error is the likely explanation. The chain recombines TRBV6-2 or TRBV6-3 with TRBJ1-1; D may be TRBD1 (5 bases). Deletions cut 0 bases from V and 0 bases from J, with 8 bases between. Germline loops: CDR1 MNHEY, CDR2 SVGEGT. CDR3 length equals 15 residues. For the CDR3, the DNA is TGTGCCAGCAGTTACTCGCAGGGACTGAACACTGAAGCTTTCCTT. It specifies CASSYSQGLNTEAFL.

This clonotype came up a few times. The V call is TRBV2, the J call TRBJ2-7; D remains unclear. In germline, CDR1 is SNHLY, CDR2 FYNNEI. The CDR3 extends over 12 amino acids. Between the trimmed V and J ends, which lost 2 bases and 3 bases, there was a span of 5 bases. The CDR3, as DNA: TGTGCCAGCAGTGAAAATCGCTACGAGCAGTACTTC. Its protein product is CASSENRYEQYF.

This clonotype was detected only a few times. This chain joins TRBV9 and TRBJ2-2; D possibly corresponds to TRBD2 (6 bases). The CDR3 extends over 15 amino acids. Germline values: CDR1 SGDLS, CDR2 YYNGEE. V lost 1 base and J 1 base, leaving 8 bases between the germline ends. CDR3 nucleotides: TGTGCCAGCAGCGTACGGGGACTGAACACCGGGGAGCTGTTTTTT. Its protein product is CASSVRGLNTGELFF.

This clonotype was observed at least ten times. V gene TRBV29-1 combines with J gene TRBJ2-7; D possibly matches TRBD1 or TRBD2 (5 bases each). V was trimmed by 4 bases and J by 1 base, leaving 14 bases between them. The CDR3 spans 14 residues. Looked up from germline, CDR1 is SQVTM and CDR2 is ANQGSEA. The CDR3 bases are TGCAGCGTTGGCTCTGGGACGGTGTCCTACGAGCAGTACTTC. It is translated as CSVGSGTVSYEQYF.

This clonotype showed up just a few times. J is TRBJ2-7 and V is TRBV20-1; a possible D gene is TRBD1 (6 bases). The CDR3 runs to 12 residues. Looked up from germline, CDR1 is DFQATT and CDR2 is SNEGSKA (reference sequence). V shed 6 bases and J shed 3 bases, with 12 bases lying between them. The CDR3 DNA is TGCAGTGCCGAACAGGGTATCTACGAGCAGTACTTC. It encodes CSAEQGIYEQYF.

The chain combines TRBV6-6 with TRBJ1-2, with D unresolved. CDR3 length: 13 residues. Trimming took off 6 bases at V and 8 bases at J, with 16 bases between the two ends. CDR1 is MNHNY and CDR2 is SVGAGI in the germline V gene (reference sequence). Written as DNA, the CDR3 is TGTGCCAGCAGATACCTGCGGGAAGGCGGCTACACCTTC. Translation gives CASRYLREGGYTF.